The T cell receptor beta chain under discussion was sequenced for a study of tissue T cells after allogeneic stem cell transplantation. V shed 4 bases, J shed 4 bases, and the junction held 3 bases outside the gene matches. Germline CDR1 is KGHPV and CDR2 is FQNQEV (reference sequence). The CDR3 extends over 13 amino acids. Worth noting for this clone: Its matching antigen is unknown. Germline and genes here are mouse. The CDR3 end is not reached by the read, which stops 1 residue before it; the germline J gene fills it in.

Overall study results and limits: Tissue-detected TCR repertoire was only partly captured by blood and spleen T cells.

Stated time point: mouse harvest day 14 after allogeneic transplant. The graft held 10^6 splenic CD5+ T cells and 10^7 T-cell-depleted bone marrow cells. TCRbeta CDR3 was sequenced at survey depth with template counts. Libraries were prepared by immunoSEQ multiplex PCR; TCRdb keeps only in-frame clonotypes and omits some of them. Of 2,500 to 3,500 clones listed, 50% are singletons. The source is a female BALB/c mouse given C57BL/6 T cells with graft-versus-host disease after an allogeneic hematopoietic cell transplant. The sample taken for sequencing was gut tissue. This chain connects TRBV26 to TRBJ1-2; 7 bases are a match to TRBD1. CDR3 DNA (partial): TGTGCCAGCAGTCGACAGGGAGGCTCCGACTACACC. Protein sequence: CASSRQGGSDYT. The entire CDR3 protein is CASSRQGGSDYTF.